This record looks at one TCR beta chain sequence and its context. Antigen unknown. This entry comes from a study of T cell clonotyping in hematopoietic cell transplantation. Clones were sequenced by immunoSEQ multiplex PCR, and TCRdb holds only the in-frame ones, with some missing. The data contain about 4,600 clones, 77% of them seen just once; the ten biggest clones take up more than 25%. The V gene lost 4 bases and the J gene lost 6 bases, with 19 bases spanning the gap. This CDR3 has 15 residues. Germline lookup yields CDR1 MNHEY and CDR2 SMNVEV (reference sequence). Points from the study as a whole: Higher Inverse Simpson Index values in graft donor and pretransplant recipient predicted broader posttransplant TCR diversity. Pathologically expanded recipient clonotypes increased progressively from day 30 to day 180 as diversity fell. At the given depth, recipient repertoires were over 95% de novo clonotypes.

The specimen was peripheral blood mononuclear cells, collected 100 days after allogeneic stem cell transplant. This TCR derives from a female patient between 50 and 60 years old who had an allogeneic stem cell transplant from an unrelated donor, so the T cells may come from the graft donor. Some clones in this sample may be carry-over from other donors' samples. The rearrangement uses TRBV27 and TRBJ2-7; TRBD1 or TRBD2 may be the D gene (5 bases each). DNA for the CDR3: TGTGCCAGCAGTTCGAGTAGTGGGGGTCCTTCCGAGCAGTACTTC. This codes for CASSSSSGGPSEQYF.